The 18 T cell receptor beta chains reported below all come from one sample, sequenced in a study of long-term antiretroviral therapy in people with HIV. Samples were assayed with immunoSEQ v3.0 at survey level. The protocol was immunoSEQ multiplex PCR, while the TCRdb copy is restricted to in-frame clones and leaves out a portion. The data contain 17,000 or so clones, more than 65% of them seen just once; the ten biggest clones take up about 14%. The input for sequencing was unsorted PBMCs, taken about 1.3 years before starting antiretroviral therapy. All receptors come from a man aged 25 to 45 with HIV.

V usage is TRBV19 and J usage is TRBJ2-7; 10 bases align to TRBD2. CDR1 is LNHDA, CDR2 SQIVND, per germline (reference sequence). J was trimmed by 2 bases and V by 10 bases; bases with no gene match: 8. The CDR3 extends over 14 amino acids. The CDR3 DNA follows: TGTGCCACCGGCCCTAGCGGGAGTCCCTACGAGCAGTACTTC. It translates to CATGPSGSPYEQYF.

The V and J genes are TRBV5-6 and TRBJ1-1, with D hard to call. The CDR3 has 13 residues. V was trimmed by 4 bases and J by 0 bases, leaving 7 bases between them. Germline CDR1 is SGHDT and CDR2 is YYEEEE. CDR3 loop: CASSETMNTEAFF. Here the CDR3 DNA reads TGTGCCAGCAGCGAGACAATGAACACTGAAGCTTTCTTT.

This chain joins TRBV27 and TRBJ2-7; perhaps D is TRBD1 or TRBD2 (5 bases each). CDR3 length equals 15 residues. Trimming removed 2 bases from V and 2 bases from J, with 13 bases in between. The germline gives CDR1 MNHEY, CDR2 SMNVEV (reference sequence). The DNA for the CDR3 is TGTGCCAGCAGTTTAGCAGGGACCGCCCCCTACGAGCAGTACTTC. This gives the protein CASSLAGTAPYEQYF.

A single count supports this clone. The chain has TRBV11-2 and TRBJ1-2, with a weak D call TRBD1 (5 bases). The V gene lost 3 bases and the J gene lost 2 bases, with 7 bases spanning the gap. CDR3 size: 13 residues. Germline V gene lookup returns CDR1 SGHAT and CDR2 FQNNGV. CDR3 protein: CASSFAGNYGYTF. The CDR3 DNA sequence: TGTGCCAGCAGCTTCGCAGGGAACTATGGCTACACCTTC.

The CDR3: CASSYKREGTSYEQYF. CDR3 nucleotide sequence: TGTGCCAGCAGTTACAAGCGGGAGGGGACCTCCTACGAGCAGTACTTC. The rearrangement uses TRBV6-6 and TRBJ2-7; TRBD2 aligns across 10 bases. The ends lost 2 bases at V and 0 bases at J; junction bases unmatched: 4. The germline V gene has CDR1 MNHNY and CDR2 SVGAGI (reference sequence). CDR3 length: 16 amino acids.

This clone was detected a few times. This rearrangement joins TRBV10-3 to TRBJ2-7; 8 bases are a match to TRBD2. V was pared by 5 bases and J by 2 bases, with 5 bases of the junction left unmatched. The germline CDR1 and CDR2 sequences are ENHRY and SYGVKD. The CDR3 length is 14 residues. DNA of the CDR3: TGTGCCATCAGTACAGCGGGGGCCGCCTACGAGCAGTACTTC. Translating it yields CAISTAGAAYEQYF.

There are a few counts of this clone. The CDR3 DNA sequence: TGTGCCATCAGTGACAGCGGCGGGGAGCCCCAGCATTTT. This codes for CAISDSGGEPQHF. The chain carries TRBV10-3 and TRBJ1-5; the D is unclear. The germline CDR1 and CDR2 sequences are ENHRY and SYGVKD. Trimming removed 3 bases at V and 8 bases at J, with 11 bases between. The CDR3 length is 13 residues.

The chain combines TRBV11-2 with TRBJ2-4, with D perhaps TRBD2 (5 bases). The germline V and J ends were trimmed by 1 base and 9 bases, with 16 bases remaining between them. This CDR3 region has 15 residues. Per germline, CDR1 SGHAT and CDR2 FQNNGV. The CDR3 coding sequence is TGTGCCAGCAGCTTAGTAAGAGGCCCTGGGAGCATTCAGTACTTC. Protein sequence: CASSLVRGPGSIQYF. The variable domain in full, with the rest retrieved from reference TRBV11-2 and TRBJ2-4, is EAGVAQSPRYKIIEKRQSVAFWCNPISGHATLYWYQQILGQGPKLLIQFQNNGVVDDSQLPKDRFSAERLKGVDSTLKIQPAKLEDSAVYLCASSLVRGPGSIQYFGAGTRLSVL.

In its sample, this clone was seen once. The V gene is TRBV6-5, the J gene TRBJ1-1; D is unclear. The CDR3 runs 11 residues. Germline V gives CDR1 MNHEY, CDR2 SVGAGI. V was pared by 8 bases and J by 2 bases, with 6 bases between. DNA of the CDR3: TGTGCCAGCTGGTCCAACACTGAAGCTTTCTTT. Residues: CASWSNTEAFF.

This chain uses TRBV5-4 with TRBJ2-5; D may be TRBD2 (6 bases). Trimming pared 2 bases from V and 5 bases from J, leaving 13 bases between. Germline lookup yields CDR1 SGHNT and CDR2 YYREEE (reference sequence). CDR3 length: 14 amino acids. This CDR3 reads CASSFQGGGETQYF. The CDR3 coding sequence is TGTGCCAGCAGCTTCCAGGGAGGAGGGGAGACCCAGTACTTC.

V gene TRBV27 combines with J gene TRBJ1-1, with no clear D. V lost 3 bases and J lost 1, with 12 bases in between. CDR3 length equals 15 residues. CDR1 is MNHEY and CDR2 is SMNVEV in the germline V gene (reference sequence). CDR3 amino acids: CASSFASGRNTEAFF. The CDR3 region has the DNA TGTGCCAGCAGTTTCGCCTCCGGGAGGAACACTGAAGCTTTCTTT.

The chain employs TRBV6-6 and TRBJ1-3; TRBD1 is a possible D gene (6 bases). CDR1 is MNHNY, CDR2 SVGAGI, per germline (reference sequence). V was trimmed by 6 bases and J by 4 bases, leaving 13 bases between them. The CDR3 has 14 residues. The DNA of the CDR3 is TGTGCCAGCAGCTTCAGGGGACTCGGAAACACCATATATTTT. As protein: CASSFRGLGNTIYF.

The rearrangement links TRBV5-6 to TRBJ2-7; D is undetermined. This CDR3 region has 15 residues. V shed 1 base and J shed 2 bases, with 13 bases lying between them. Germline values: CDR1 SGHDT, CDR2 YYEEEE. CDR3 in DNA: TGTGCCAGCAGCTTGAGGTCAATAGGAACCTACGAGCAGTACTTC. Translating gives CASSLRSIGTYEQYF. Supplemented by reference TRBV5-6 and TRBJ2-7, the full variable domain reads DAGVTQSPTHLIKTRGQQVTLRCSPKSGHDTVSWYQQALGQGPQFIFQYYEEEERQRGNFPDRFSGHQFPNYSSELNVNALLLGDSALYLCASSLRSIGTYEQYFGPGTRLTVT.

This clone was seen just once. The chain employs TRBV4-2 and TRBJ2-2; 8 nucleotides match TRBD2. J lost 7 bases, V lost 3 bases, and 13 bases had no gene match. The CDR3 loop spans 17 amino acids. In germline, CDR1 is LGHNA, CDR2 YNFKEQ. CDR3 amino acids: CASSHPLGAGESGELFF. CDR3 bases: TGTGCCAGCAGCCACCCCTTGGGAGCGGGAGAGAGCGGGGAGCTGTTTTTT.

The chain carries TRBV10-2 and TRBJ1-5; 10 bases line up with TRBD1. CDR3 length: 13 amino acids. The germline gives CDR1 WSHSY, CDR2 SAAADI. Losses at the gene ends were 9 bases for V and 4 bases for J; bases not matched to a gene: 3. CDR3 residues: CASRQGANQPQHF. The CDR3 DNA sequence: TGCGCCAGTAGACAGGGGGCAAATCAGCCCCAGCATTTT.

V is TRBV7-2 and J is TRBJ2-3; TRBD2 matches at 14 bases. V was clipped by 5 bases and J by 5 bases; unmatched bases: 9. Germline values: CDR1 SGHTA, CDR2 FQGNSA. The CDR3 has 17 residues. As DNA, the CDR3 is TGTGCCAGCAGCCTAGGACTAGCGGGGGGTAACGGAGATACGCAGTATTTT. As protein: CASSLGLAGGNGDTQYF.

V is TRBV7-2 and J is TRBJ2-2; 14 bases match TRBD2. The CDR3 consists of 15 residues. The junction had 7 bases not matched to a gene; V was cut back by 11 bases and J by 5 bases. CDR1 is SGHTA and CDR2 is FQGNSA in the germline V gene. CDR3 residues: CALGLAGVGTGELFF. The CDR3, as DNA: TGTGCCTTGGGACTAGCGGGAGTGGGGACCGGGGAGCTGTTTTTT.

The rearrangement uses TRBV7-8 and TRBJ2-1; D call uncertain. Germline V gives CDR1 SGHVS, CDR2 FQNEAQ. V shed 5 bases and J shed 6 bases, with 17 bases lying between them. The CDR3 loop spans 15 amino acids. As DNA, the CDR3 is TGTGCCAGCAGCCCCGGTGGTTTGGGTGTCAATGAGCAGTTCTTC. Translated: CASSPGGLGVNEQFF.